The rows below give T cell receptor beta chains drawn from one sample of a study of T-cell memory formation after mild COVID-19. TCRdb ran MiXCR on the 5' RACE reads and lists one entry per CDR3 protein. The table records 300,000 to 400,000 distinct CDR3 sequences, around 21% of them present only once. The sequenced sample was PBMCs or a T cell subset sorted from them (not recorded which). All receptors derive from an adult woman who had mild COVID-19 (a few samples of this study predate the infection). Cell type and time point are not known. The CDR3 runs from the conserved cysteine through the conserved F or W. A D gene is named only where the DNA matches it firmly. The size field is filled for only some rows; it gives once, few, many or a size class.

j_call,v_call,clone_size,d_call,cdr3_nt,cdr3_aa
TRBJ2-7,TRBV28,NA,NA,TGTGCCAGCAGTCCAAGCGGCTTGAGCTCCTACGAGCAGTACTTC,CASSPSGLSSYEQYF
TRBJ2-7,TRBV12-3/TRBV12-4,NA,NA,TGTGCCAGCAGTTTAGGTGGGGGGTACTACGAGCAGTACTTC,CASSLGGGYYEQYF
TRBJ2-5,TRBV24-1,NA,NA,TGTGCCACCAGTGGTTCAGGGCGAGGGGAGACCCAGTACTTC,CATSGSGRGETQYF
TRBJ1-6,TRBV7-9,few,NA,TGTGCCAGCAGCAATGCGGTCACCGGAAGGAATTCACCCCTCCACTTT,CASSNAVTGRNSPLHF
TRBJ2-7,TRBV5-1,many,NA,TGCGCCAGCAGCTTCTCCGGGGAGCAGTACTTC,CASSFSGEQYF
TRBJ1-1,TRBV29-1,NA,NA,TGCAGCGCCGGGGCGGCTGAAGCTTTCTTT,CSAGAAEAFF
TRBJ1-1,TRBV3-1,few,TRBD1,TGTGCCAGCAGCCAAAACAGGGGGAACACTGAAGCTTTCTTT,CASSQNRGNTEAFF
TRBJ1-2,TRBV7-2,NA,NA,TGTGCCAGCAGCTTAGACCTCCAGCTCTCCTCTAACTATGGCTACACCTTC,CASSLDLQLSSNYGYTF
TRBJ2-7,TRBV4-1,many,TRBD2,TGCGCCAGCAGCCGCGGACTAGCTGGCTACGAGCAGTACTTC,CASSRGLAGYEQYF
TRBJ2-7,TRBV9,NA,TRBD2,TGTGCCAGCAGCGCAGTGACTAGCGTGACCCACGAGCAGTACTTC,CASSAVTSVTHEQYF
TRBJ1-6,TRBV3-1,NA,NA,TGTGCCAGCAGCCAAGATGGGCAGACGGTTTATAATTCACCCCTCCACTTT,CASSQDGQTVYNSPLHF
TRBJ2-2,TRBV20-1,many,NA,TGCAGTGCTAGAATAGCGGAGGGGGGGACCGGGGAGCTGTTTTTT,CSARIAEGGTGELFF
TRBJ2-3,TRBV9,NA,NA,TGTGCCAGCAGCCCACATGGACTAACCACAGATACGCAGTATTTT,CASSPHGLTTDTQYF
TRBJ2-5,TRBV12-3/TRBV12-4,once,NA,TGTGCCAGCAGTTTAAGGGGAGGCAGGGGTCATCAAGAGACCCAGTACTTC,CASSLRGGRGHQETQYF
TRBJ2-1,TRBV5-6,many,NA,TGTGCCAGCAGTATCCCGGGGGGCGCTTACAATGAGCAGTTCTTC,CASSIPGGAYNEQFF
TRBJ1-1,TRBV20-1,few,NA,TGCAGTGCTGGAGCGGACACCTTATTCATGAACACTGAAGCTTTCTTT,CSAGADTLFMNTEAFF
TRBJ2-5,TRBV10-3,few,NA,TGTGCCATCAGTGAGTCAGGAAAACAGGGGACTTCGTGGGAGACCCAGTACTTC,CAISESGKQGTSWETQYF
TRBJ2-1,TRBV7-9,NA,TRBD2,TGTGCCAGCAGCTCGGGACTAGGCCGGGGGGATGAGCAGTTCTTC,CASSSGLGRGDEQFF
TRBJ2-1,TRBV20-1,many,NA,TGCAGTGCTAGTAGATTGAGGGGTCCAAGGAATGAGCAGTTCTTC,CSASRLRGPRNEQFF
TRBJ2-7,TRBV7-9,few,TRBD2,TGTGCCAGCAGTCGAAGACTTAGCGGGGACTACGAGCAGTACTTC,CASSRRLSGDYEQYF
TRBJ1-2,TRBV2,NA,TRBD1,TGTGCCAGCAAGGAAAGGGAGACAGGGCGCGGCTACACCTTC,CASKERETGRGYTF
TRBJ1-2,TRBV29-1,few,NA,TGCAGCGTTGAAGAGCGTGGGGGAACCTATGGCTACACCTTC,CSVEERGGTYGYTF
TRBJ2-3,TRBV29-1,NA,NA,TGCAGCGTTGCAAGGGGGAACACAGATACGCAGTATTTT,CSVARGNTDTQYF
TRBJ2-1,TRBV24-1,NA,NA,TGTGCCACCAGTGGCATAGCGGTTTCCGAGCAGTTCTTC,CATSGIAVSEQFF
TRBJ2-3,TRBV5-1,few,NA,TGCGCCAGCAGCCCTCCTCGGCCGGGAGCCCCAGATACGCAGTATTTT,CASSPPRPGAPDTQYF
TRBJ1-5,TRBV14,NA,TRBD1,TGTGCCAGCAGCCAAGGACAGGGGGCCTCTCAGCCCCAGCATTTT,CASSQGQGASQPQHF
TRBJ2-3,TRBV30,NA,NA,TGTGCCTGGAGCGGCCCGACTAGATCGGGCACAGATACGCAGTATTTT,CAWSGPTRSGTDTQYF
TRBJ1-5,TRBV12-3/TRBV12-4,few,NA,TGTGCCAGCAGTTGGGGGCAGCAGCCCCAGCATTTT,CASSWGQQPQHF
TRBJ1-5,TRBV20-1,NA,TRBD1,TGCAGTGCTAGACCCGGACAGGGGGGGTATCAGCCCCAGCATTTT,CSARPGQGGYQPQHF
TRBJ2-3,TRBV7-9,NA,TRBD2,TGTGCCAGCAGCCCCCCCCTAGCGGGAGACTCAGATACGCAGTATTTT,CASSPPLAGDSDTQYF
TRBJ1-1,TRBV4-3,few,NA,TGCGCCAGCAGCCAGGTTGGGACGGGAGGGACTGAAGCTTTCTTT,CASSQVGTGGTEAFF
TRBJ1-2,TRBV7-6,few,TRBD1,TGTGCCAGCAGCTTAGGTGTAGGACAGGGCCTCTATGGCTACACCTTC,CASSLGVGQGLYGYTF
TRBJ2-3,TRBV20-1,few,NA,TGCAGTGCTCGATCCGGCACAGATACGCAGTATTTT,CSARSGTDTQYF
TRBJ2-1,TRBV7-3,many,NA,TGTGCCAGCAGCTTATTCGCCACCGCTAACAGGGTCGTTGAGCAGTTCTTC,CASSLFATANRVVEQFF
TRBJ1-1,TRBV3-1,once,NA,TGTGCCAGCAGCCAAGGGGAGTGGGGCACTGAAGCTTTCTTT,CASSQGEWGTEAFF
TRBJ2-6,TRBV7-6,many,NA,TGTGCCAGCAGCTTAGGTGCTGGGGCCAACGTCCTGACTTTC,CASSLGAGANVLTF
TRBJ2-7,TRBV7-2,NA,TRBD2,TGTGCCAGCAGCTTAAGAGCTAGCGGGGTCGCCTACGAGCAGTACTTC,CASSLRASGVAYEQYF
TRBJ1-5,TRBV20-1,few,NA,TGCAGTGCTAGAGGGTTAAGGGAAATTAATCAGCCCCAGCATTTT,CSARGLREINQPQHF
TRBJ1-5,TRBV24-1,few,NA,TGTGCCACCAGTAAGGAGGGGTATAGCAATCAGCCCCAGCATTTT,CATSKEGYSNQPQHF
TRBJ1-4,TRBV20-1,few,NA,TGCAGTGCTTACCCAGGGAGCGTAAATGAAAAACTGTTTTTT,CSAYPGSVNEKLFF
TRBJ2-3,TRBV6-5,NA,TRBD1,TGTGCCAGCAGTGTACAGGGGAATACGCAGTATTTT,CASSVQGNTQYF
TRBJ2-7,TRBV24-1,NA,NA,TGTGCCACCAGTGATTCCGGGTTACCCTCCTACGAGCAGTACTTC,CATSDSGLPSYEQYF
TRBJ1-2,TRBV12-3/TRBV12-4,NA,TRBD1,TGTGCCAGCAGTACGGACAGGGTTGGCTATGGCTACACCTTC,CASSTDRVGYGYTF
TRBJ2-3,TRBV6-1,NA,TRBD2,TGTGCCAGCAGTGGGGGACTAGCGGGGTTGGACTTCCGGACCTCAGATACGCAGTATTTT,CASSGGLAGLDFRTSDTQYF
TRBJ1-4,TRBV27,few,NA,TGTGCCAGCAGTCGGACGGGGAATGAAAAACTGTTTTTT,CASSRTGNEKLFF
TRBJ2-6,TRBV7-6,NA,TRBD1,TGTGCCAGCAGCCCCCGACAGGGTGGGGCCAACGTCCTGACTTTC,CASSPRQGGANVLTF
TRBJ2-1,TRBV7-9,many,NA,TGTGCCAGCAGCTTACGGGGTTCCGAGTTCAATGAGCAGTTCTTC,CASSLRGSEFNEQFF
TRBJ1-1,TRBV5-1,few,NA,TGCGCCAGCAGCTGGAGTGTCGGTACTGAAGCTTTCTTT,CASSWSVGTEAFF
TRBJ1-2,TRBV20-1,NA,NA,TGCAGTGCTAGAGGGGTTAGGGACTATGGCTACACCTTC,CSARGVRDYGYTF
TRBJ2-7,TRBV5-1,NA,NA,TGCGCCAGCAGCTTGAATGGGTTGTGGTACTTC,CASSLNGLWYF
TRBJ2-2,TRBV12-5,NA,NA,TGTGCTAGTGGTCCACCCGGGACCCCCGGGGAGCTGTTTTTT,CASGPPGTPGELFF
TRBJ2-1,TRBV7-9,NA,NA,TGTGCCAGCAGCCGAGAGGGGGTGGTGGAGCAGTTCTTC,CASSREGVVEQFF